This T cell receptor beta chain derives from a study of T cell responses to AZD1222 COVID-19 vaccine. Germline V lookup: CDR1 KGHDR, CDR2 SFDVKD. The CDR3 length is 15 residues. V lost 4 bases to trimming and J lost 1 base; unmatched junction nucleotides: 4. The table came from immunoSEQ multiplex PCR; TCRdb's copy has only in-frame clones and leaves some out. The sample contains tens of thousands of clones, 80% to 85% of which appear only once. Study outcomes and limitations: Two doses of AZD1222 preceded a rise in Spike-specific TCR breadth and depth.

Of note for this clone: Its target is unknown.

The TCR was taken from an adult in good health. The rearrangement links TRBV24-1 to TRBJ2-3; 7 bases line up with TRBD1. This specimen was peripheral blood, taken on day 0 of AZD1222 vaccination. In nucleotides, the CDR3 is TGTGCCACCAGTGACCTTACAGGGGGCACAGATACGCAGTATTTT. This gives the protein CATSDLTGGTDTQYF.